These 6 T cell receptor beta chains came from one sample sequenced in a study of long-term antiretroviral therapy in people with HIV. With survey level as its setting, the immunoSEQ assay was v3.0. Sequencing used immunoSEQ multiplex PCR; TCRdb keeps in-frame clones, though not all of them. This table has 25,000 to 30,000 clones, more than 80% appearing once. The sequences come from unsorted PBMCs, collected 3 years after starting antiretroviral therapy. These receptors came from a man in his forties with HIV.

The chain employs TRBV7-3 and TRBJ2-6; D perhaps matches TRBD2 (5 bases). The CDR3 has 14 residues. From germline, CDR1 is SGHTA and CDR2 FQGTGA. V dropped 5 bases and J dropped 3 bases, with 8 bases sitting between them. The CDR3 protein is CASSGGLGANVLTF. The CDR3 DNA sequence: TGTGCCAGCAGCGGCGGGCTTGGGGCCAACGTCCTGACTTTC.

V is TRBV19 and J is TRBJ1-6; D is uncertain. The CDR3 loop spans 14 amino acids. From germline, CDR1 is LNHDA and CDR2 SQIVND (reference sequence). The V end was cut by 3 bases, the J end by 10 bases, with 13 bases between. The CDR3 sequence is CASSIDNTVSPLHF. The CDR3 DNA is TGTGCCAGTAGTATTGATAATACGGTATCACCCCTCCACTTT.

This sequence joins TRBV27 and TRBJ2-5; D is unresolved. Germline CDR1 and CDR2: MNHEY and SMNVEV (reference sequence). The germline V and J ends were trimmed by 3 bases and 4 bases, with 9 bases remaining between them. The CDR3 sequence is 13 residues long. CDR3 sequence: CASSFSGRETQYF. The CDR3 DNA follows: TGTGCCAGCAGTTTTTCGGGTAGAGAGACCCAGTACTTC.

This chain joins TRBV19 and TRBJ2-1, with D possibly TRBD1 on 7 matching bases. The CDR3 consists of 14 residues. From germline, CDR1 is LNHDA and CDR2 SQIVND (reference sequence). Trimming stripped 7 bases from V and 7 bases from J, with 17 bases between. The CDR3 region has the DNA TGTGCCAGTACTCAGGGGGGACCCCTTAATGAGCAGTTCTTC. Translating gives CASTQGGPLNEQFF. The whole variable domain, remainder taken from reference TRBV19 and TRBJ2-1, is DGGITQSPKYLFRKEGQNVTLSCEQNLNHDAMYWYRQDPGQGLRLIYYSQIVNDFQKGDIAEGYSVSREKKESFPLTVTSAQKNPTAFYLCASTQGGPLNEQFFGPGTRLTVL.

The V and J genes are TRBV5-6 and TRBJ1-2; weak D call: TRBD1 (5 bases). The CDR3 is made up of 13 amino acids. Trimming stripped 1 base from V and 4 bases from J, with 8 bases between. The germline CDR1 and CDR2 sequences are SGHDT and YYEEEE. The DNA of the CDR3 is TGTGCCAGCAGCTTGAGAGGGGCCTATGGCTACACCTTC. Its translation is CASSLRGAYGYTF.

This clone was picked up a small number of times. This rearrangement joins TRBV7-9 to TRBJ1-6, with D possibly being TRBD1 (5 bases). This CDR3 comprises 15 residues. The germline CDR1 and CDR2 sequences are SEHNR and FQNEAQ (reference sequence). Trimming took 5 bases from V and 5 from J, leaving 13 bases between them. In DNA, the CDR3 is TGTGCCAGCAGCCCGAGGGGAAGTGATAATTCACCCCTCCACTTT. Amino acid sequence: CASSPRGSDNSPLHF.